This T cell receptor (beta chain) comes out of a study of blood T cell repertoires in COVID-19. Study-wide context: Sites in the United States, Italy and Spain provided acute and convalescent COVID-19 samples. Sources were T cells, B-cell-depleted T cells, or PBMCs; the material itself was cDNA or gDNA.

This clone has a single count. As originally analysed: For nucleated cells, counts were estimated from reference gene primer amplification. Generated by immunoSEQ multiplex PCR, the TCRdb table keeps only in-frame clones and is missing some. V, J and clone size are those of that table, while D and trimming were read from the DNA. This table has roughly 42,000 clones, 88% appearing once. Germline V lookup: CDR1 ENHRY, CDR2 SYGVKD. The CDR3 covers 15 residues. V gave up 10 bases and J gave up 2 bases; unmatched junction bases: 10. The sequenced sample consisted of peripheral blood. The gene calls are TRBV10-3 and TRBJ2-1, with TRBD1 matching over 8 bases. This receptor was obtained from a human donor in a cohort sampled during active COVID-19. The CDR3 sequence: CASRGQGATYNEQFF. The DNA for the CDR3 is TGTGCCAGCCGTGGTCAGGGGGCGACCTACAATGAGCAGTTCTTC.